The present entry profiles one TCR beta chain with its context. V was trimmed by 5 bases and J by 1 base, leaving 8 bases between them. Germline CDR1 KGHDR, CDR2 SFDVKD. This CDR3 comprises 14 residues. The sample originates from a study of T cell responses to AZD1222 COVID-19 vaccine. Repertoires were generated with immunoSEQ multiplex PCR, while TCRdb's copy carries only in-frame clones and drops some. The table has about 190,000 clones, roughly 92% seen once. The chain uses TRBV24-1 and TRBJ1-5; D unclear. The material sequenced was peripheral blood, taken 28 days after the second dose of the MenACWY control vaccine. The sequence was obtained from an adult who received the MenACWY meningococcal vaccine as a control. CDR3 in DNA: TGTGCCACCAGTGGGCAGACGAGCAATCAGCCCCAGCATTTT. The encoded protein is CATSGQTSNQPQHF.